These 27 T cell receptor beta chains came from one sample sequenced in a study of T cell responses to AZD1222 COVID-19 vaccine (dated by TCRdb to about 2021). Taken with the paper, the label for time point translates to: about 28 days (+/-7) after the second vaccine dose. The receptor library was made with the immunoSEQ multiplex PCR assay. Held by TCRdb, this immuneACCESS table contains in-frame sequences only and omits some clones. Under half of the omission traces to an unresolved V gene where checked; the cause of the rest is unknown. This sample holds 70,000 to 95,000 clones; around nine tenths were observed only once. The ten top clones hold around 5% of the sample. Sequencing used peripheral blood, obtained 28 days after the second AZD1222 dose. The receptor source for this set is an adult who received the AZD1222 COVID-19 vaccine.

The chain is built from TRBV2 and TRBJ2-3; 11 nucleotides line up with TRBD1. Germline V lookup: CDR1 SNHLY, CDR2 FYNNEI. With 8 bases clipped from V and 1 base from J, the junction kept 2 bases outside the gene matches. This CDR3 contains 14 residues. The CDR3 DNA sequence: TGTGCCAGCGGGGGACAGGGGGGCACAGATACGCAGTATTTT. Amino acids: CASGGQGGTDTQYF.

The chain links TRBV30 to TRBJ1-1; D unclear. The CDR3 contains 11 residues. V gave up 2 bases and J gave up 2 bases, with 3 bases separating them. CDR1 is GTSNPN, CDR2 SVGIG, per germline (reference sequence). This CDR3 reads CAWSLNTEAFF. CDR3 DNA: TGTGCCTGGAGTTTAAACACTGAAGCTTTCTTT.

The sample holds one count of this clone. The chain recombines TRBV12-5 with TRBJ2-3; D might be TRBD1 or TRBD2, each matching 5 bases. Deletions cut 3 bases from V and 5 bases from J, with 12 bases between. The length of the CDR3 is 14 residues. Germline loops: CDR1 LGHNT, CDR2 FRNRAP. CDR3 sequence: CASGFGLGVDTQYF. The CDR3 DNA is TGTGCTAGTGGTTTTGGACTGGGGGTAGATACGCAGTATTTT. Complete variable domain (other parts from reference TRBV12-5 and TRBJ2-3): DARVTQTPRHKVTEMGQEVTMRCQPILGHNTVFWYRQTMMQGLELLAYFRNRAPLDDSGMPKDRFSAEMPDATLATLKIQPSEPRDSAVYFCASGFGLGVDTQYFGPGTRLTVL.

This rearrangement joins TRBV6-5 to TRBJ1-2, with D unresolved. Germline CDR1 and CDR2: MNHEY and SVGAGI. With 6 bases removed from V and 4 bases from J, the gap between germline ends came to 12 bases. This CDR3 region has 13 residues. The CDR3 bases are TGTGCCAGCAGCCGCGACGGAACCTATGGCTACACCTTC. This translates into CASSRDGTYGYTF.

CDR3 coding DNA: TGTGCCAGTAGTACCCAGGGGGCGCTTGAGCAGTACTTC. It encodes CASSTQGALEQYF. The rearrangement links TRBV19 to TRBJ2-7, with 8 bases aligning to TRBD1. The germline CDR1 and CDR2 sequences are LNHDA and SQIVND (reference sequence). The length of the CDR3 is 13 residues. V lost 4 bases and J lost 7; bases outside the gene matches: 6. The full variable domain, completed using reference TRBV19 and TRBJ2-7, is DGGITQSPKYLFRKEGQNVTLSCEQNLNHDAMYWYRQDPGQGLRLIYYSQIVNDFQKGDIAEGYSVSREKKESFPLTVTSAQKNPTAFYLCASSTQGALEQYFGPGTRLTVT.

This chain joins TRBV18 and TRBJ1-3; 7 bases are a match to TRBD1. Losses at the gene ends were 2 bases for V and 1 base for J; bases not matched to a gene: 5. The CDR3 sequence is 16 residues long. Looked up from germline, CDR1 is KGHSH and CDR2 is LQKENI. CDR3 amino acids: CASSPEARGSGNTIYF. CDR3 in DNA: TGTGCCAGCTCACCAGAGGCCAGGGGGTCTGGAAACACCATATATTTT.

In DNA form, the CDR3 reads TGTGCCAGCAGCCCTCGGGACAAGCCCGGGGAGCTGTTTTTT. As protein: CASSPRDKPGELFF. This sequence joins TRBV5-4 and TRBJ2-2; the D gene is possibly TRBD1 (6 bases). Germline values: CDR1 SGHNT, CDR2 YYREEE (reference sequence). This CDR3 contains 14 residues. V shed 4 bases and J shed 6 bases, with 13 bases lying between them.

The rearrangement uses TRBV5-4 and TRBJ2-1; D might be TRBD1 (5 bases). Germline lookup yields CDR1 SGHNT and CDR2 YYREEE (reference sequence). V lost 4 bases, J lost 4 bases, and 21 bases lay in between. This CDR3 is built from 17 residues. As DNA, the CDR3 is TGTGCCAGCAGCCCAAGGGTTCGGTCAGGGATTTACAATGAGCAGTTCTTC. Residues: CASSPRVRSGIYNEQFF.

The chain carries TRBV15 and TRBJ2-4, with TRBD1 matching over 7 bases. The germline CDR1 and CDR2 sequences are LNHNV and YYDKDF (reference sequence). The CDR3 has 14 amino acids. Trimming removed 8 bases from V and 1 base from J; junction bases left unmatched: 5. The CDR3 DNA reads TGTGCCACCGGGACAGACGGGGCCAAAAACATTCAGTACTTC. Protein: CATGTDGAKNIQYF.

The chain has TRBV11-2 and TRBJ1-2; a weak D match, TRBD1 (6 bases). The V gene's germline CDR1 is SGHAT and CDR2 FQNNGV. V shed 0 bases and J shed 7 bases, with 15 bases lying between them. The CDR3 sequence is 15 residues long. The CDR3: CASSLDLGRGFGYTF. CDR3 in DNA: TGTGCCAGCAGCTTAGATTTAGGCAGGGGTTTTGGCTACACCTTC.

The V and J genes are TRBV19 and TRBJ1-1; no clear D gene. Trimming shortened V by 11 bases and J by 0 bases, and 19 bases separated the two germline ends. The germline V gene has CDR1 LNHDA and CDR2 SQIVND (reference sequence). The CDR3 is made up of 15 amino acids. The CDR3 reads CAGAGLHPMNTEAFF. The CDR3, as DNA: TGTGCCGGCGCCGGACTCCACCCCATGAACACTGAAGCTTTCTTT. Looking up the rest from reference TRBV19 and TRBJ1-1 gives the full variable domain: DGGITQSPKYLFRKEGQNVTLSCEQNLNHDAMYWYRQDPGQGLRLIYYSQIVNDFQKGDIAEGYSVSREKKESFPLTVTSAQKNPTAFYLCAGAGLHPMNTEAFFGQGTRLTVV.

This chain joins TRBV19 and TRBJ2-2, with TRBD2 matching over 13 bases. The CDR3 loop spans 16 amino acids. Germline loops: CDR1 LNHDA, CDR2 SQIVND (reference sequence). The V gene end was trimmed by 5 bases and the J gene end by 3 bases; junction bases not matched to a gene: 3. CDR3 sequence: CASSQGTSGDTGELFF. CDR3 nucleotides: TGTGCCAGTAGTCAAGGGACTAGCGGGGACACCGGGGAGCTGTTTTTT. The full variable domain, completed using reference TRBV19 and TRBJ2-2, is DGGITQSPKYLFRKEGQNVTLSCEQNLNHDAMYWYRQDPGQGLRLIYYSQIVNDFQKGDIAEGYSVSREKKESFPLTVTSAQKNPTAFYLCASSQGTSGDTGELFFGEGSRLTVL.

This chain uses TRBV30 with TRBJ2-6; D is ambiguous. V lost 2 bases to trimming and J lost 3 bases, with 5 bases between them. This CDR3 is built from 13 residues. Germline-derived CDR1 and CDR2 are GTSNPN and SVGIG (reference sequence). The chain's CDR3 is CAWSWGGANVLTF. Here the CDR3 DNA reads TGTGCCTGGAGTTGGGGTGGGGCCAACGTCCTGACTTTC.

The genes are TRBV2 and TRBJ1-5; TRBD1 matches 9 bases. V was pared by 1 base and J by 2 bases, with 6 bases of the junction left unmatched. The germline V gene encodes CDR1 SNHLY and CDR2 FYNNEI. The CDR3 consists of 17 residues. CDR3 protein: CASSEGGQGEGNQPQHF. The CDR3 DNA is TGTGCCAGCAGTGAAGGGGGACAGGGTGAGGGCAATCAGCCCCAGCATTTT.

The rearrangement uses TRBV7-9 and TRBJ1-2, with a possible D match to TRBD1 (5 bases). CDR3 length equals 14 residues. Germline-derived CDR1 and CDR2 are SEHNR and FQNEAQ (reference sequence). V dropped 3 bases and J dropped 8 bases, with 16 bases sitting between them. The CDR3 sequence: CASSLGLAREGYTF. CDR3 DNA: TGTGCCAGCAGCTTGGGACTAGCAAGAGAGGGCTACACCTTC.

The chain couples TRBV6-5 to TRBJ2-2, with 10 bases that match TRBD1. V gave up 5 bases and J gave up 9 bases; unmatched junction bases: 6. Germline-derived CDR1 and CDR2 are MNHEY and SVGAGI. This CDR3 has 14 residues. CDR3 nucleotide sequence: TGTGCCAGCAGTCACGGGACAGGGGCCCGGGAGCTGTTTTTT. Encoded protein: CASSHGTGARELFF.

V usage is TRBV7-2 and J usage is TRBJ1-2, with TRBD1 identical over 10 bases. This CDR3 spans 13 amino acids. The V gene's germline CDR1 is SGHTA and CDR2 FQGNSA. V shed 5 bases, J shed 7 bases, and the junction held 4 bases outside the gene matches. The CDR3 loop reads CASSKDRGLGYTF. For the CDR3, the DNA is TGTGCCAGCAGCAAAGACAGGGGGCTTGGCTACACCTTC.

This chain connects TRBV11-2 to TRBJ2-5; unclear D gene. V lost 1 base and J lost 1, with 4 bases in between. The CDR3 has 13 amino acids. Germline values: CDR1 SGHAT, CDR2 FQNNGV. CDR3 residues: CASSLVTQETQYF. The CDR3 nucleotides are TGTGCCAGCAGCTTAGTCACCCAAGAGACCCAGTACTTC.

The chain uses TRBV5-1 and TRBJ1-3, with 7 bases fitting TRBD1. The CDR3 loop spans 15 amino acids. Germline assignment: CDR1 SGHRS and CDR2 YFSETQ. J lost 4 bases, V lost 4 bases, and 8 bases had no gene match. In nucleotides, the CDR3 is TGCGCCAGCAGCCTCGGGACAGAGGGGGGAAACACCATATATTTT. Protein product: CASSLGTEGGNTIYF.

V gene TRBV5-4 combines with J gene TRBJ1-2, with D hard to call. V shed 1 base and J shed 3 bases, with 7 bases lying between them. Germline CDR1 and CDR2: SGHNT and YYREEE (reference sequence). The CDR3 spans 13 residues. CDR3 loop: CASSLSGDYGYTF. The CDR3 region has the DNA TGTGCCAGCAGCTTGAGCGGGGACTATGGCTACACCTTC.

The chain employs TRBV5-1 and TRBJ2-3; 8 positions agree with TRBD2. V was clipped by 0 bases and J by 2 bases; unmatched bases: 20. This CDR3 contains 21 residues. Germline CDR1 SGHRS, CDR2 YFSETQ. CDR3 DNA: TGCGCCAGCAGCTTGGAGCCAGCACACCAGCGGAGCGGGGGAATCACAGATACGCAGTATTTT. This translates into CASSLEPAHQRSGGITDTQYF. The whole variable domain, filled in from reference TRBV5-1 and TRBJ2-3, reads KAGVTQTPRYLIKTRGQQVTLSCSPISGHRSVSWYQQTPGQGLQFLFEYFSETQRNKGNFPGRFSGRQFSNSRSEMNVSTLELGDSALYLCASSLEPAHQRSGGITDTQYFGPGTRLTVL.

J is TRBJ1-2 and V is TRBV18; D is uncertain. V shed 4 bases and J shed 2 bases, with 8 bases lying between them. Germline CDR1 is KGHSH and CDR2 is LQKENI. The length of the CDR3 is 13 residues. CDR3 DNA: TGTGCCAGCTCACAGGGAGACAACTATGGCTACACCTTC. This translates into CASSQGDNYGYTF.

The DNA for the CDR3 is TGTGCCAGCAGCTTAGCGGGCATCCAAGAGACCCAGTACTTC. Amino acids: CASSLAGIQETQYF. This chain joins TRBV7-8 and TRBJ2-5; D gene unclear. Germline CDR1 and CDR2: SGHVS and FQNEAQ. The CDR3 has 14 residues. V was pared by 0 bases and J by 1 base, with 6 bases between.

The chain uses TRBV5-1 and TRBJ1-2, with a weak D call TRBD1 (5 bases). From germline, CDR1 is SGHRS and CDR2 YFSETQ. The CDR3 length is 12 residues. V shed 7 bases and J shed 3 bases, with 10 bases lying between them. The CDR3 here is CASRGAYYGYTF. CDR3 in DNA: TGCGCCAGCCGAGGGGCCTACTATGGCTACACCTTC.

This clone appeared once. The chain recombines TRBV7-2 with TRBJ2-2; maybe TRBD2 (8 bases). V lost 2 bases, J lost 4 bases, and 23 bases lay in between. Germline loops: CDR1 SGHTA, CDR2 FQGNSA. This CDR3 contains 19 residues. The CDR3 protein is CASSLSGTRGGLGTGELFF. The CDR3 bases are TGTGCCAGCAGCTTATCAGGGACTAGAGGGGGCCTTGGCACCGGGGAGCTGTTTTTT.

This chain links TRBV4-2 with TRBJ2-3; 13 bases map to TRBD2. CDR1 and CDR2 from the germline V gene are LGHNA and YNFKEQ. The J segment lost 3 bases and the V segment lost 4 bases, leaving 7 bases of the junction unmatched. CDR3 length equals 17 residues. The CDR3 protein is CASSRRLAGGGTDTQYF. In DNA, the CDR3 is TGTGCCAGCAGCCGACGACTAGCGGGGGGAGGGACAGATACGCAGTATTTT.

The V call is TRBV18, the J call TRBJ2-1; 7 bases map to TRBD2. The junction had 4 bases not matched to a gene; V was cut back by 5 bases and J by 12 bases. Per the germline V gene, CDR1 is KGHSH and CDR2 is LQKENI. This CDR3 region has 11 residues. The chain's CDR3 is CASSTGGWQFF. As DNA, the CDR3 is TGTGCCAGCTCAACCGGGGGGTGGCAGTTCTTC.